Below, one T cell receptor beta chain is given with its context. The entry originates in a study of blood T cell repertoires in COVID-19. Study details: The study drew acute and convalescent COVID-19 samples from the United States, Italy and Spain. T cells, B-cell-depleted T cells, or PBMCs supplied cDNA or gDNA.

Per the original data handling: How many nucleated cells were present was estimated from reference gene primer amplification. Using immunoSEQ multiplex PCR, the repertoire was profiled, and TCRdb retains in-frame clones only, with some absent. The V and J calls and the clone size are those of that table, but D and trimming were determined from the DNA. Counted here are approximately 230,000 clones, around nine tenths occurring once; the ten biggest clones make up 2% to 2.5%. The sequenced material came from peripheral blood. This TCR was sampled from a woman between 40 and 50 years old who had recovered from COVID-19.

The DNA of the CDR3 is TGTGCCAGCAGCCCCGGGACAGGTTACTCTGGAAACACCATATATTTT. As protein: CASSPGTGYSGNTIYF. V usage is TRBV16 and J usage is TRBJ1-3; 8 nucleotides align to TRBD1. V shed 4 bases and J 0 bases; nucleotides not matched to a gene: 5. CDR1 KGHSY and CDR2 FQNENV come from the germline V gene. The CDR3 is 16 residues long.